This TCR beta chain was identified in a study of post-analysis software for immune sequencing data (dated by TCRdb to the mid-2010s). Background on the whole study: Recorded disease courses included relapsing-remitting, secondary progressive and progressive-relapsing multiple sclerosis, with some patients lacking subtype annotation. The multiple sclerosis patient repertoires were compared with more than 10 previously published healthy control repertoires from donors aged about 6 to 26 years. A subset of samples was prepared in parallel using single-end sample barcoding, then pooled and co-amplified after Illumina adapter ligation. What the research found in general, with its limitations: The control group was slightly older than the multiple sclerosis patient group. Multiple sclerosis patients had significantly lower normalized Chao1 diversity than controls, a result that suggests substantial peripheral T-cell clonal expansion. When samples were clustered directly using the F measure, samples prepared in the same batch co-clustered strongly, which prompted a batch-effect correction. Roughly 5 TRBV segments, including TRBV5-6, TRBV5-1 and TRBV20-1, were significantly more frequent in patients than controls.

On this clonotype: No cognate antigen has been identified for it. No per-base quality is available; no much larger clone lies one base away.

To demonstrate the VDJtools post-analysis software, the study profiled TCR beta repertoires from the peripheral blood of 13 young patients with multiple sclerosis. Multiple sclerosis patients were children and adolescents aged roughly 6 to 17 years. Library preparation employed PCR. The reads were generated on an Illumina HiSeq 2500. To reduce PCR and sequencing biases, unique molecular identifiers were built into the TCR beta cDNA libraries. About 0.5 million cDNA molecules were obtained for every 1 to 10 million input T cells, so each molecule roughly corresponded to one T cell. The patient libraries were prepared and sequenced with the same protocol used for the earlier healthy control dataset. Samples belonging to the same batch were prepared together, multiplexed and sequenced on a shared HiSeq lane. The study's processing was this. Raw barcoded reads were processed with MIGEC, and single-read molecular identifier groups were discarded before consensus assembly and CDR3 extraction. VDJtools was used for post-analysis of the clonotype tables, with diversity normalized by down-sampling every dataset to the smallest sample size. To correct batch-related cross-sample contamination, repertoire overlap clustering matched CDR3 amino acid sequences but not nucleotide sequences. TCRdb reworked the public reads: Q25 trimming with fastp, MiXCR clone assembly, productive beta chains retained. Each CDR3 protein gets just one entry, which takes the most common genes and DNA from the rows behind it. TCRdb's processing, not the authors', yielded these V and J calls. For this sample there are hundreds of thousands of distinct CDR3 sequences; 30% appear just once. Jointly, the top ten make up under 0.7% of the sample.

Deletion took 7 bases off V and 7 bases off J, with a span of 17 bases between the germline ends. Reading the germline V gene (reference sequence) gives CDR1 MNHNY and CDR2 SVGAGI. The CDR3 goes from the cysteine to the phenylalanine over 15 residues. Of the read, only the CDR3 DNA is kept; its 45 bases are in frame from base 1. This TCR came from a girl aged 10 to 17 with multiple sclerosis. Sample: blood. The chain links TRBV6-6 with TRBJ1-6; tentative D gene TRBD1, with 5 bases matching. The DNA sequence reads TGTGCCAGCAACCTTGGGGGAGTCGGGAATTCACCCCTCCACTTT. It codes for CASNLGGVGNSPLHF.